This section outlines one T cell receptor beta chain sequence together with its context. No antigen is known for it. Treatment: around 19 received Ad26.COV2.S at low or high dose, single or two shots; several received placebo; per-sample allocation not given. On day 63 after the first injection, vaccine and placebo recipients gave samples. V was pared by 2 bases and J by 0 bases, with 8 bases of the junction left unmatched. Germline-derived CDR1 and CDR2 are MRHNA and SNTAGT. The CDR3 is 18 amino acids. The data belong to a study of Ad26.COV2.S vaccination and SARS-CoV-2 variants. Findings and caveats of the study: Considerable breadth of spike-specific CD8+ and CD4+ T cell responses has reportedly been documented following vaccination. An underestimation of total T cell responses may have resulted from the TCR breadth and depth analyses.

Only in-frame clones appear in the TCRdb table, and some are missing; sequencing was by immunoSEQ multiplex PCR. The sample comprises roughly 320,000 clones, about nine tenths of which are singletons, and roughly 3.1% rests with the top ten. The clonotype comes from a person between 18 and 60 years old who received the Ad26.COV2.S COVID-19 vaccine or a placebo. The chain uses TRBV6-4 and TRBJ2-1; 9 nucleotides line up with TRBD1. The sample in question was peripheral blood, obtained in a trial of Ad26.COV2.S vaccine versus placebo. The CDR3 reads CASSDPGTGINSYNEQFF. The CDR3 DNA follows: TGTGCCAGCAGTGACCCCGGGACAGGGATTAACTCCTACAATGAGCAGTTCTTC.